This T cell receptor (beta chain) was recorded in a study of metastatic and nonmetastatic thyroid tumors. Using MiXCR, TCRdb reanalyzed the PCR reads. This table has approximately 41,000 clones, less than 35% appearing once. Thyroid surgery took place with no prior treatment in any patient. V lost 0 bases, J lost 6 bases, and 6 bases stayed unmatched. The CDR3 has 15 residues. Germline loops: CDR1 DFQATT, CDR2 SNEGSKA (reference sequence). Sequenced sample: blood. The receptor comes from a male donor with papillary thyroid cancer or a benign thyroid nodule (not recorded which). Some clones in this sample may be carry-over from other donors' samples. The chain uses TRBV20-1 and TRBJ1-5, with 9 bases that match TRBD1. CDR3 loop: CSARDPGQGSQPQHF. DNA of the CDR3: TGCAGTGCTAGAGATCCGGGACAGGGAAGTCAGCCCCAGCATTTT.